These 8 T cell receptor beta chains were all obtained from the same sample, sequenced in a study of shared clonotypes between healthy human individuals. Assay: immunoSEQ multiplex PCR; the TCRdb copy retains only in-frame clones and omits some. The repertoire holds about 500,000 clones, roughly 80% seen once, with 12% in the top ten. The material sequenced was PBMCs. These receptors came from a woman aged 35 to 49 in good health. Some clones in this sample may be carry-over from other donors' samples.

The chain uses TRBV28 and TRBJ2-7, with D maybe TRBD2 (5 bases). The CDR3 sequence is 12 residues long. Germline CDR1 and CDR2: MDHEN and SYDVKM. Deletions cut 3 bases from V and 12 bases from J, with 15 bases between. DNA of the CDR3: TGTGCCAGCAGTTTGATTAAAGCGGAGTTGTACTTC. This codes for CASSLIKAELYF.

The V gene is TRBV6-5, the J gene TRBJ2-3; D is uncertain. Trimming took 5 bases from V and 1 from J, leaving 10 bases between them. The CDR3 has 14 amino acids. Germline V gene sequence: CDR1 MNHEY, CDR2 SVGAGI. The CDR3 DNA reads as TGTGCCAGCAGTAACCGGAGAGGCACAGATACGCAGTATTTT. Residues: CASSNRRGTDTQYF.

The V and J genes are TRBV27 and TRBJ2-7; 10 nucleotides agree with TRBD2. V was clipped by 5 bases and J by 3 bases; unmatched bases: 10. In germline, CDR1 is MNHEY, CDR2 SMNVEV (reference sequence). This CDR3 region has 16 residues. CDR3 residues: CASSPSATSGVYEQYF. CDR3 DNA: TGTGCCAGCAGTCCCTCGGCTACTAGCGGGGTCTACGAGCAGTACTTC.

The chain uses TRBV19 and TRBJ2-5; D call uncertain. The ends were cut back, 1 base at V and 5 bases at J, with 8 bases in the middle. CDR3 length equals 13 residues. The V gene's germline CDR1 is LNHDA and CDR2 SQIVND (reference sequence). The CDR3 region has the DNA TGTGCCAGTAGTATAGTCAGAGAGGAGACCCAGTACTTC. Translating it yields CASSIVREETQYF.

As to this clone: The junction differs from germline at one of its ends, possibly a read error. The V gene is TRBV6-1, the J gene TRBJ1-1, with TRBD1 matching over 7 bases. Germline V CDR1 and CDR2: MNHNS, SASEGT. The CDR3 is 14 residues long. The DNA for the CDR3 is TGTGCCAGCAGGGAAGGACAGGTGGACACTGAAGCTTTCTTT. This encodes CASREGQVDTEAFF.

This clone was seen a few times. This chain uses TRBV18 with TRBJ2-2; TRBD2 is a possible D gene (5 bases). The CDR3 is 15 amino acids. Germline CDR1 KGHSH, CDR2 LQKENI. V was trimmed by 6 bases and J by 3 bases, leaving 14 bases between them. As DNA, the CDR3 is TGTGCCAGCTCCCCGGTCGGGGAGTACACCGGGGAGCTGTTTTTT. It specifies CASSPVGEYTGELFF.

CDR3 sequence: CASSTTSALYNEQFF. The CDR3, as DNA: TGTGCCAGCAGTACTACTAGCGCCCTATACAATGAGCAGTTCTTC. The chain is built from TRBV6-6 and TRBJ2-1; 7 bases align to TRBD2. The CDR3 length is 15 residues. Per the germline V gene, CDR1 is MNHNY and CDR2 is SVGAGI (reference sequence). The V segment lost 5 bases and the J segment 4 bases; nucleotides outside the gene matches: 8.

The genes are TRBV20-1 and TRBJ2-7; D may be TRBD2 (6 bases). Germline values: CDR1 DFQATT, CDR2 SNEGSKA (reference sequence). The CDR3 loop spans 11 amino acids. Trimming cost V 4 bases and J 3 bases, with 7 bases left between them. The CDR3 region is CSAKEGYEQYF. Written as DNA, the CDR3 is TGCAGTGCTAAGGAGGGCTACGAGCAGTACTTC.